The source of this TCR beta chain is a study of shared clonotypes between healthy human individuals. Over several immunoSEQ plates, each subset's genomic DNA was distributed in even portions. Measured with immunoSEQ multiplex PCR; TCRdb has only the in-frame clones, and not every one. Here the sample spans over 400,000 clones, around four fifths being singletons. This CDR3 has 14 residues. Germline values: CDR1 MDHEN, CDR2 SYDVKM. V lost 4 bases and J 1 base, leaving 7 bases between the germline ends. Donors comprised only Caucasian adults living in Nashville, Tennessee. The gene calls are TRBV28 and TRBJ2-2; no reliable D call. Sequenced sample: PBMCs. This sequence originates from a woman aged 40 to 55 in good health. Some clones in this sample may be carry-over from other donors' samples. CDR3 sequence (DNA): TGTGCCAGCAGTTCTCCGAGGAACACCGGGGAGCTGTTTTTT. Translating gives CASSSPRNTGELFF.